Listed below are T cell receptor beta chains from one sample, sequenced in a study of long-term antiretroviral therapy in people with HIV. The data were produced by immunoSEQ multiplex PCR, yet TCRdb's version contains in-frame clones alone and is incomplete. This sample has 15,000 to 20,000 clones, with more than 75% found just once. Sequencing used unsorted PBMCs, obtained 0.7 years before starting antiretroviral therapy. These receptors came from a man aged 50 or older with HIV. Both conserved end residues are part of each CDR3. A D gene is named only where the DNA matches it firmly. The size entry is marked missing in some rows and otherwise reads once, few, many or a size class.

d_call clone_size j_call v_call cdr3_aa cdr3_nt
TRBD2 - TRBJ2-2 TRBV6-6 CASSSSGGYSTGELFF TGTGCCAGCAGTTCTAGCGGGGGGTACTCAACCGGGGAGCTGTTTTTT
- - TRBJ2-2 TRBV9 CASSVWGGGANTGELFF TGTGCCAGCAGCGTATGGGGCGGGGGCGCGAACACCGGGGAGCTGTTTTTT
- - TRBJ1-5 TRBV30 CAWSVGGPQHF TGTGCCTGGAGTGTAGGCGGGCCCCAGCATTTT
- few TRBJ2-3 TRBV4-3 CASSHAEEVGHTQYF TGCGCCAGCAGCCACGCGGAGGAGGTAGGACACACGCAGTATTTT
- - TRBJ2-7 TRBV5-6 CASSPPDGVEQYF TGTGCCAGCAGCCCCCCGGATGGCGTCGAGCAGTACTTC
TRBD1 few TRBJ2-6 TRBV7-3 CASSLGQGGGANVLTF TGTGCCAGCAGCTTAGGACAGGGCGGCGGGGCCAACGTCCTGACTTTC
- - TRBJ1-5 TRBV19 CASSMTSPSNQPQHF TGTGCCAGTAGTATGACAAGCCCTAGCAATCAGCCCCAGCATTTT
TRBD1 - TRBJ2-5 TRBV18 CASSPEQGARETQYF TGTGCCAGCTCACCAGAGCAGGGGGCCCGAGAGACCCAGTACTTC
TRBD2 - TRBJ2-1 TRBV5-1 CASSPHGTSGTNEQFF TGCGCCAGCAGCCCCCATGGGACTAGCGGGACCAATGAGCAGTTCTTC
TRBD2 - TRBJ2-7 TRBV5-6 CASSQINPGLAGGTYEQYF TGTGCCAGCAGCCAAATCAACCCGGGACTAGCGGGAGGGACCTACGAGCAGTACTTC
TRBD1 - TRBJ2-3 TRBV5-1 CASSGTVITDTQYF TGCGCCAGCAGCGGGACAGTGATCACAGATACGCAGTATTTT
- - TRBJ1-2 TRBV7-2 CASSLQGYGYTF TGTGCCAGCAGCTTACAGGGATATGGCTACACCTTC
- - TRBJ2-7 TRBV6-1 CASSVHRYEQYF TGTGCCAGCAGTGTTCATAGATACGAGCAGTACTTC
- once TRBJ1-6 TRBV7-2 CASSLDSGWGSPLHF TGTGCCAGCAGCTTAGATTCAGGGTGGGGCTCACCCCTCCACTTT
TRBD1 - TRBJ2-3 TRBV4-1 CASSQRGQGNTDTQYF TGCGCCAGCAGCCAAAGGGGACAGGGCAACACAGATACGCAGTATTTT
- - TRBJ1-4 TRBV5-8 CASSPRGSGKLFF TGTGCCAGCAGCCCCCGGGGAAGCGGAAAACTGTTTTTT
TRBD2 medium-sized TRBJ2-1 TRBV10-2 CASSKTSGGAGQFF TGCGCCAGCAGTAAGACTAGCGGGGGGGCCGGGCAGTTCTTC
- - TRBJ2-5 TRBV11-2 CASRWKGYETQYF TGTGCCAGCAGATGGAAGGGCTACGAGACCCAGTACTTC
- - TRBJ2-7 TRBV5-6 CASSLWRSRYEQYF TGTGCCAGCAGCTTGTGGCGGTCTCGGTACGAGCAGTACTTC
- - TRBJ1-5 TRBV7-2 CASSLYSADSNQPQHF TGTGCCAGCAGCTTATACTCCGCTGATAGCAATCAGCCCCAGCATTTT
- - TRBJ2-3 TRBV11-2 CASDRRHVTDTQYF TGTGCCAGCGACCGCAGGCATGTCACAGATACGCAGTATTTT
- few TRBJ2-7 TRBV7-9 CASSLWGDSYEQYF TGTGCCAGCAGCTTATGGGGGGACTCCTACGAGCAGTACTTC
- - TRBJ1-5 TRBV5-1 CASSLWGARDQPQHF TGCGCCAGCAGCTTGTGGGGGGCGAGGGATCAGCCCCAGCATTTT
- - TRBJ1-3 TRBV19 CASRFRSGNTIYF TGTGCCAGTAGGTTCAGGTCTGGAAACACCATATATTTT
TRBD1 - TRBJ1-1 TRBV15 CATSRGRGGEAFF TGTGCCACCAGCAGAGGCAGGGGGGGTGAAGCTTTCTTT
- - TRBJ1-2 TRBV6-1 CASSERHNYGYTF TGTGCCAGCAGTGAAAGGCACAACTATGGCTACACCTTC
TRBD1 - TRBJ2-7 TRBV10-3 CAISELGQSYEQYF TGTGCCATCAGTGAGTTGGGACAGTCCTACGAGCAGTACTTC
TRBD1 once TRBJ1-2 TRBV10-3 CAIRQGVAGANYGYTF TGTGCCATCAGACAGGGGGTAGCGGGTGCTAACTATGGCTACACCTTC
- - TRBJ2-2 TRBV7-2 CASRWGRTGELFF TGTGCCAGCAGATGGGGGCGCACCGGGGAGCTGTTTTTT
- - TRBJ2-5 TRBV5-1 CASSEQETQYF TGCGCCAGCAGCGAACAAGAGACCCAGTACTTC
TRBD1 - TRBJ1-3 TRBV6-5 CASSYAPTGSGNTIYF TGTGCCAGCAGTTACGCGCCGACAGGGAGTGGAAACACCATATATTTT